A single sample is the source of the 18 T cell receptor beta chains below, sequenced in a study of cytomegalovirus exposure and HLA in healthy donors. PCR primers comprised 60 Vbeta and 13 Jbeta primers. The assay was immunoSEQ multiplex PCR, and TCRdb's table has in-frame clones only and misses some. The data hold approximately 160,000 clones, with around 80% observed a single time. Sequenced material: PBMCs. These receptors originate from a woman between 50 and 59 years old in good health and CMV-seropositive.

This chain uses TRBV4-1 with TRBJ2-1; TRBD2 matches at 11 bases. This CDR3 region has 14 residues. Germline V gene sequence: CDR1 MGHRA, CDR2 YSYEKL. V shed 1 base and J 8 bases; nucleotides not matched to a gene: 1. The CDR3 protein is CASSQGLAGYEQFF. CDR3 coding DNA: TGCGCCAGCAGCCAAGGACTAGCGGGGTATGAGCAGTTCTTC.

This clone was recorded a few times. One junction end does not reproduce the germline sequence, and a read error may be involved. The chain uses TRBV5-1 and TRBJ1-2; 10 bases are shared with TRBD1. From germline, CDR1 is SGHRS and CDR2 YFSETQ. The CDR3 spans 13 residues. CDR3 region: CASTLTGGDGYTF. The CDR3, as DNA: TGCGCCAGCACCTTGACAGGGGGCGATGGCTACACCTTC. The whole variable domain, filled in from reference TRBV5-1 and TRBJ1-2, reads KAGVTQTPRYLIKTRGQQVTLSCSPISGHRSVSWYQQTPGQGLQFLFEYFSETQRNKGNFPGRFSGRQFSNSRSEMNVSTLELGDSALYLCASTLTGGDGYTFGSGTRLTVV.

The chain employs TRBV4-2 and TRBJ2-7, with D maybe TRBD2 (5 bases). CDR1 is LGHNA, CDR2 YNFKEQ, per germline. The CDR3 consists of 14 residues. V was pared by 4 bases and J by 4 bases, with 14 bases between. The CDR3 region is CASSRRGRWYEQYF. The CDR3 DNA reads TGTGCCAGCAGCCGGAGAGGGCGCTGGTACGAGCAGTACTTC.

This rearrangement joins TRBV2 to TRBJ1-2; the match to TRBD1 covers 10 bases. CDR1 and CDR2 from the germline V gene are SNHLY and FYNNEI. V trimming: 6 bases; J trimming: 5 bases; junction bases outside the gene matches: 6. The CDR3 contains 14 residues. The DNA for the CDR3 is TGTGCCAGCAGCGATTGGGACAGGGGATATGGCTACACCTTC. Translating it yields CASSDWDRGYGYTF.

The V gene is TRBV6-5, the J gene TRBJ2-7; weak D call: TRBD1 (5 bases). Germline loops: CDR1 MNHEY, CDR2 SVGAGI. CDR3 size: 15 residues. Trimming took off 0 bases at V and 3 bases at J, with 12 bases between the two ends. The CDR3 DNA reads TGTGCCAGCAGTTACTCCAGAAAGGGGAACTACGAGCAGTACTTC. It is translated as CASSYSRKGNYEQYF.

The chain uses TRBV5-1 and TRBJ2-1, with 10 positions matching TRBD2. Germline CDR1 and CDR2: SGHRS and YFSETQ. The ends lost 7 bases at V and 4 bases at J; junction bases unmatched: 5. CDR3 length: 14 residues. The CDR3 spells CASSTSGAYNEQFF. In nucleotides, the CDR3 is TGCGCCAGCTCCACTAGCGGGGCATACAATGAGCAGTTCTTC.

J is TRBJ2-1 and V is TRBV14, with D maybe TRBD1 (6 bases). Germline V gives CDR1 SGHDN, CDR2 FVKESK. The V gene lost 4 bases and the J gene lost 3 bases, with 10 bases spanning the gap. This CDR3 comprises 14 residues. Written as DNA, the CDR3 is TGTGCCAGCAGCCTCGGACAGAACTACAATGAGCAGTTCTTC. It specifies CASSLGQNYNEQFF. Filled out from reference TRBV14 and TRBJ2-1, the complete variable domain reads EAGVTQFPSHSVIEKGQTVTLRCDPISGHDNLYWYRRVMGKEIKFLLHFVKESKQDESGMPNNRFLAERTGGTYSTLKVQPAELEDSGVYFCASSLGQNYNEQFFGPGTRLTVL.

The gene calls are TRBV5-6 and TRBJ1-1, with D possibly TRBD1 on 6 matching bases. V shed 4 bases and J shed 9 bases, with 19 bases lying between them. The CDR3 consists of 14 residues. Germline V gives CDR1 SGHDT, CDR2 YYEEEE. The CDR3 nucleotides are TGTGCCAGCAGCCGAGGGGGACGGGAGGTTAAAGCTTTCTTT. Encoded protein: CASSRGGREVKAFF.

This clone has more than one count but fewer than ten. Here the CDR3 reads CASGGLVNNEQFF. The DNA for the CDR3 is TGTGCCAGCGGCGGACTAGTCAACAATGAGCAGTTCTTC. This chain joins TRBV28 and TRBJ2-1, with 7 bases that match TRBD2. Losses at the gene ends were 8 bases for V and 5 bases for J; bases not matched to a gene: 6. The CDR3 is 13 amino acids. Germline-derived CDR1 and CDR2 are MDHEN and SYDVKM.

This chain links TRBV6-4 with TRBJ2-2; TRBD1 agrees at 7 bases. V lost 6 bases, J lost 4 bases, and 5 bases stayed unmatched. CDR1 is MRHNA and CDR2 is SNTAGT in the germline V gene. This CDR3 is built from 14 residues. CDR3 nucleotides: TGTGCCAGCAGCGCTGACAGGGCCACCGGGGAGCTGTTTTTT. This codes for CASSADRATGELFF.

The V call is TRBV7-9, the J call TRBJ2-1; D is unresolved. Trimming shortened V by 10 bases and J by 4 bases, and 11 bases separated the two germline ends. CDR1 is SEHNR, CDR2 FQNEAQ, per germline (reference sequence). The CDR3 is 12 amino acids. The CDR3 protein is CANPRPYNEQFF. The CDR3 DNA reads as TGTGCCAACCCTAGGCCTTACAATGAGCAGTTCTTC.

Written as DNA, the CDR3 is TGTGCCAGCAGCTTCGGACAGGCGGGGACAGATACGCAGTATTTT. This encodes CASSFGQAGTDTQYF. The gene calls are TRBV11-3 and TRBJ2-3; TRBD1 is a possible D gene (7 bases). The CDR3 loop spans 15 amino acids. The germline gives CDR1 SGHNT, CDR2 YENEEA. V lost 3 bases to trimming and J lost 3 bases, with 13 bases between them.

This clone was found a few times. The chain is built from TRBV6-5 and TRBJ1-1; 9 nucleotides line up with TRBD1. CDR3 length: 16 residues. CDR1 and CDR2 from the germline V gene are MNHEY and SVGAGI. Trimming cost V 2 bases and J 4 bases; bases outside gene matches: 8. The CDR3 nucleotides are TGTGCCAGCAGTTACCGAACTACAGGGGGCGGCACTGAAGCTTTCTTT. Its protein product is CASSYRTTGGGTEAFF.

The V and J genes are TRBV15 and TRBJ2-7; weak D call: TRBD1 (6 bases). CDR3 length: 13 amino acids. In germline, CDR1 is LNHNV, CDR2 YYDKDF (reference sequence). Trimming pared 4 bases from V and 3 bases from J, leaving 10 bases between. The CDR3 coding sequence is TGTGCCACCAGCAACCTAGGGGGCTACGAGCAGTACTTC. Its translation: CATSNLGGYEQYF.

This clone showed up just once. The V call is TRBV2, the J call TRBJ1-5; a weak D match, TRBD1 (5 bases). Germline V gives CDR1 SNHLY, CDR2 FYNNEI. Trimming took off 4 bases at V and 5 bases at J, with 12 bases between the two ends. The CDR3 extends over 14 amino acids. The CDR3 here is CASSGREGYQPQHF. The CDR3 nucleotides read TGTGCCAGCAGTGGCAGGGAAGGATATCAGCCCCAGCATTTT. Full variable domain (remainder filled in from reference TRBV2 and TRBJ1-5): EPEVTQTPSHQVTQMGQEVILRCVPISNHLYFYWYRQILGQKVEFLVSFYNNEISEKSEIFDDQFSVERPDGSNFTLKIRSTKLEDSAMYFCASSGREGYQPQHFGDGTRLSIL.

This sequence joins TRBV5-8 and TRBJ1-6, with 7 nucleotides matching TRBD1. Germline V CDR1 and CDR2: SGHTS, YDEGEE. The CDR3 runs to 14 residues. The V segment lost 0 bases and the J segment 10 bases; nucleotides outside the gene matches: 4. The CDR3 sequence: CASSLGQGPSPLHF. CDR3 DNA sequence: TGTGCCAGCAGCTTGGGACAGGGCCCCTCACCCCTCCACTTT.

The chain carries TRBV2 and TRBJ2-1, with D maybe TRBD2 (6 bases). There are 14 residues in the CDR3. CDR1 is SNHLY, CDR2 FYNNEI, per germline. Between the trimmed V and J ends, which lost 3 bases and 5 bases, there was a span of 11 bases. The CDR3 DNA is TGTGCCAGCAGTGAGCGGGGTTCGGACAATGAGCAGTTCTTC. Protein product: CASSERGSDNEQFF.

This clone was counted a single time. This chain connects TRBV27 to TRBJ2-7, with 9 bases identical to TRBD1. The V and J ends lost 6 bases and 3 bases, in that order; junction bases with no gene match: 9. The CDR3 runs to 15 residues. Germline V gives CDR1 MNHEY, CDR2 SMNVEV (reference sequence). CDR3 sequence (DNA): TGTGCCAGCAGATCCCTCTACAGGGGGCTCTACGAGCAGTACTTC. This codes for CASRSLYRGLYEQYF.